The 26 T cell receptor beta chains listed next were all sequenced from one sample in a study of tumor-infiltrating lymphocytes in oesophageal squamous cell carcinoma (dated by TCRdb to about 2016). Library construction relied on PCR. Data came from an Illumina HiSeq 2000. The public reads were reanalyzed by TCRdb: fastp trimming at Q25, MiXCR alignment, in-frame beta chains only. Each record represents a unique CDR3 protein, reported with the most common genes and DNA among its rows. Counted in this sample were roughly 20,000 distinct CDR3 sequences; 35% to 50% of them appeared once. Approximately 13% of the sample is in the top ten clones. Sequencing was done on a sample of normal esophageal tissue next to the tumor. All receptors come from a male donor with esophageal squamous cell carcinoma.

The chain has TRBV28 and TRBJ2-5; TRBD2 matches at 14 bases. The DNA end lines up better with TRBJ2-1; the J call may be wrong. The germline CDR1 and CDR2 sequences are MDHEN and SYDVKM. This CDR3 region has 15 residues. CDR3 sequence reads: CASSLTSGGAYEQFF. CDR3 DNA: TGTGCCAGCAGTTTGACTAGCGGGGGGGCCTATGAGCAGTTCTTC.

This clonotype has only a few counts. This chain connects TRBV7-6 to TRBJ2-1; TRBD1 agrees at 9 bases. The J call could be wrong; TRBJ2-5 is a better fit for the DNA end. CDR3 length: 15 amino acids. Germline V CDR1 and CDR2: SGHVS, FNYEAQ. The CDR3 reads CASSFYGTDRGTQYF. The DNA of the CDR3 is TGTGCCAGCAGCTTTTACGGAACGGACAGGGGGACCCAGTACTTC.

The chain combines TRBV12-3 or TRBV12-4 with TRBJ1-1; D call uncertain. CDR3 length: 13 amino acids. V gave up 3 bases and J gave up 6 bases, with 11 bases separating them. CDR3 nucleotides: TGTGCCAGCAGTTTGAGTGGCAACTCTGAAGCTTTCTTT. Protein: CASSLSGNSEAFF.

This clonotype was seen many times. The V call is TRBV7-8, the J call TRBJ2-3; tentatively, D is TRBD1 (6 bases). This CDR3 contains 15 residues. The V end was cut by 5 bases, the J end by 0 bases, with 12 bases between. CDR1 is SGHVS and CDR2 is FQNEAQ in the germline V gene. The CDR3 DNA reads TGTGCCAGCAGCCGGACAGTCTTGAGCACAGATACGCAGTATTTT. Amino acid sequence: CASSRTVLSTDTQYF.

The chain links TRBV3-1 to TRBJ1-2; 7 bases fit TRBD1. The germline V gene has CDR1 LGHDT and CDR2 YNNKEL (reference sequence). This CDR3 comprises 14 residues. After removal of 4 bases from V and 4 bases from J, the junction contained 6 bases not matched to a gene. The CDR3 DNA reads TGTGCCAGCAGCCTCAGACAGGGAACCTATGGCTACACCTTC. Its protein product is CASSLRQGTYGYTF.

The chain uses TRBV6-2 or TRBV6-3 and TRBJ1-2; 10 bases agree with TRBD1. With V trimmed by 7 bases and J by 2 bases, 7 bases remained unmatched. Germline V gene lookup returns CDR1 MNHEY and CDR2 SVGEGT. The CDR3 is 15 residues long. The CDR3 DNA follows: TGTGCCAGCACCAGGGACAGGGGCGAAAACTATGGCTACACCTTC. Translation gives CASTRDRGENYGYTF.

The table lists this clonotype with many counts. This chain uses TRBV5-1 with TRBJ1-2, with 7 bases fitting TRBD1. Germline V CDR1 and CDR2: SGHRS, YFSETQ. CDR3 length: 15 amino acids. V dropped 0 bases and J dropped 4; count of bases not matched to a gene: 6. The CDR3 reads CASSLAQGGVYGYTF. CDR3 bases: TGCGCCAGCAGCTTGGCGCAGGGGGGAGTCTATGGCTACACCTTC.

This chain connects TRBV7-4 to TRBJ2-1, with D possibly matching TRBD1 (5 bases). The J call could be wrong; TRBJ2-5 is a better fit for the DNA end. There are 14 residues in the CDR3. Germline V CDR1 and CDR2: SGHVT, SQSDAQ. CDR3 bases: TGTGCCAGCAGCTTAGGTCAGGGTGAAGAGACCCAGTACTTC. It translates to CASSLGQGEETQYF.

V is TRBV29-1 and J is TRBJ2-6, with D tentatively TRBD1 (6 bases). Germline CDR1 and CDR2: SQVTM and ANQGSEA. CDR3 length equals 15 residues. Trimming stripped 6 bases from V and 0 bases from J, with 12 bases between. The CDR3 here is CSVKGVGSGANVLTF. Here the CDR3 DNA reads TGCAGCGTCAAGGGGGTTGGCTCTGGGGCCAACGTCCTGACTTTC.

This clonotype was detected only a few times. The gene calls are TRBV28 and TRBJ1-5; no definite D call. From germline, CDR1 is MDHEN and CDR2 SYDVKM. This CDR3 has 14 residues. V gave up 2 bases and J gave up 9 bases, with 14 bases separating them. The CDR3, as DNA: TGTGCCAGCAGTTTAAGTCAGGCCCCGGGGCCCCAGCATTTT. This encodes CASSLSQAPGPQHF.

Comment on this clonotype: Given the absence of the conserved phenylalanine or tryptophan at the CDR3 end, a read error is likely. The DNA is omitted, as the CDR3 cannot be located on it reliably, and the CDR3 follows TCRdb's listing. The chain couples TRBV7-3 to TRBJ2-6; the table's D call TRBD1 went unverified against the DNA. The CDR3 length equals 15 residues, ends included. The V gene's germline CDR1 is SGHTA and CDR2 FQGTGA. CDR3: CASSLGKGDIQYFGA.

Concerning this clonotype itself: The CDR3 does not end in the conserved phenylalanine or tryptophan, so this is likely a read error. It is unclear where the CDR3 begins or ends on the DNA, so no DNA is shown, and the CDR3 is as TCRdb lists it. The chain uses TRBV5-1 and TRBJ2-5; TRBD2, as called in the table, went unchecked against the DNA. Germline CDR1 and CDR2: SGHRS and YFSETQ. The CDR3 numbers 10 amino acids, ends counted. CDR3 in amino acids: CASSLGSGRR.

This clonotype was found many times. The V call is TRBV2, the J call TRBJ2-7; D remains unclear. This CDR3 is 13 amino acids long. CDR1 SNHLY and CDR2 FYNNEI come from the germline V gene. The V end lost 4 bases, the J end lost 5 bases, and 12 bases lay between the germline ends. The CDR3 loop reads CASSASGSHEQYF. CDR3 DNA: TGTGCCAGCAGTGCATCGGGCTCGCACGAGCAGTACTTC.

The rearrangement uses TRBV19 and TRBJ2-1; 8 bases map to TRBD2. Germline-derived CDR1 and CDR2 are LNHDA and SQIVND (reference sequence). This CDR3 is built from 14 residues. The V and J ends lost 5 bases and 5 bases, in that order; junction bases with no gene match: 5. The chain's CDR3 is CASSDAGGHNEQFF. CDR3 nucleotides: TGTGCCAGTAGTGACGCGGGAGGCCACAATGAGCAGTTCTTC.

This clonotype was counted many times. The chain joins TRBV10-1 to TRBJ2-7, with TRBD1 matching 8 bases. The CDR3 is 14 residues long. Losses at the gene ends were 4 bases for V and 0 bases for J; bases not matched to a gene: 2. The germline V gene encodes CDR1 WNHNN and CDR2 SYGVQD (reference sequence). The CDR3 DNA is TGCGCCAGCAGTGGACAGGGGCACTCCTACGAGCAGTACTTC. It specifies CASSGQGHSYEQYF.

In this sample, this clonotype turned up many times. This rearrangement joins TRBV7-2 to TRBJ2-7, with TRBD2 matching 8 bases. In germline, CDR1 is SGHTA, CDR2 FQGNSA. The CDR3 extends over 20 amino acids. The V gene end was trimmed by 2 bases and the J gene end by 1 base; junction bases not matched to a gene: 19. The CDR3 loop is CASSLRALGGANSGSYEQYF. As DNA, the CDR3 is TGTGCCAGCAGCTTACGTGCCCTCGGGGGGGCGAACTCCGGGTCCTACGAGCAGTACTTC.

This clonotype has only a few counts. A read error may explain this, as a much larger clone is one base away. This chain connects TRBV10-3 to TRBJ2-3; 7 nucleotides align to TRBD2. The trim removed 6 bases at V and 14 bases at J, leaving 32 bases unmatched. The germline CDR1 and CDR2 sequences are ENHRY and SYGVKD. This CDR3 is built from 19 residues. The CDR3 bases are TGTGCCATCAGGAAAGGGATTATCAGGCGGGAGAAGGACACCGGGGAGCTGTATTTT. It specifies CAIRKGIIRREKDTGELYF.

The table lists this clonotype with a few counts. V is TRBV7-8 and J is TRBJ2-3; maybe TRBD1 (5 bases). CDR1 SGHVS and CDR2 FQNEAQ come from the germline V gene. V lost 0 bases and J lost 2, with 9 bases in between. This CDR3 has 15 amino acids. CDR3 sequence: CASSLAGAVTDTQYF. CDR3 nucleotide sequence: TGTGCCAGCAGCTTAGCAGGGGCTGTCACAGATACGCAGTATTTT.

This clonotype showed up many times. The chain uses TRBV12-3 or TRBV12-4 and TRBJ2-1; D gene uncertain. The CDR3 is 15 amino acids. The ends were cut back, 4 bases at V and 0 bases at J, with 10 bases in the middle. CDR3 coding DNA: TGTGCCAGCAGTTCCATACCGAACTCCTACAATGAGCAGTTCTTC. Translation gives CASSSIPNSYNEQFF.

J is TRBJ2-7 and V is TRBV7-3; possibly TRBD1 or TRBD2 for D (5 bases each). The germline V gene has CDR1 SGHTA and CDR2 FQGTGA. The CDR3 is made up of 13 amino acids. Trimming stripped 5 bases from V and 8 bases from J, with 16 bases between. Written as DNA, the CDR3 is TGTGCCAGCAGCGTATGGGACGGAGCCCAGCAGTACTTC. It translates to CASSVWDGAQQYF. Together with reference TRBV7-3 and TRBJ2-7, the CDR3 gives the full variable domain: GAGVSQTPSNKVTEKGKYVELRCDPISGHTALYWYRQSLGQGPEFLIYFQGTGAADDSGLPNDRFFAVRPEGSVSTLKIQRTERGDSAVYLCASSVWDGAQQYFGPGTRLTVT.

The V and J genes are TRBV6-8 and TRBJ2-4; weak D call: TRBD1 (7 bases). V dropped 7 bases and J dropped 1 base, with 17 bases sitting between them. There are 16 residues in the CDR3. Germline V gives CDR1 MNHGY, CDR2 SAAAGT. CDR3 region: CASTYTGEVAKNIQYF. As DNA, the CDR3 is TGTGCCAGCACCTACACAGGGGAGGTGGCCAAAAACATTCAGTACTTC.

This clonotype was observed many times. This chain uses TRBV7-9 with TRBJ1-2; D is ambiguous. This CDR3 is 13 amino acids long. Germline CDR1 and CDR2: SEHNR and FQNEAQ (reference sequence). V was clipped by 1 base and J by 5 bases, with 8 bases between them. In nucleotides, the CDR3 is TGTGCCAGCAGCTTAGGGTTGGTTTATGGCTACACCTTC. As protein: CASSLGLVYGYTF.

This rearrangement joins TRBV5-3 to TRBJ1-5; D is ambiguous. TRBV5-3 is annotated as an ORF whose role is uncertain. The CDR3 is 14 amino acids. V lost 8 bases and J 1 base, leaving 13 bases between the germline ends. Here the CDR3 reads CASSIGNSNQPQHF. Written as DNA, the CDR3 is TGTGCCAGCAGCATAGGGAACAGCAATCAGCCCCAGCATTTT.

The chain employs TRBV6-5 and TRBJ1-1, with no clear D. This CDR3 has 14 amino acids. Per the germline V gene, CDR1 is MNHEY and CDR2 is SVGAGI. Trimming took 5 bases from V and 1 from J, leaving 11 bases between them. The CDR3 nucleotides read TGTGCCAGCAGTGAACATACAGCGAACACTGAAGCTTTCTTT. Its translation is CASSEHTANTEAFF.

This sequence joins TRBV6-1 and TRBJ2-7, with D maybe TRBD1 (6 bases). Trimming removed 9 bases at V and 6 bases at J, with 15 bases between. The CDR3 covers 12 residues. Germline assignment: CDR1 MNHNS and CDR2 SASEGT. Here the CDR3 reads CASRDTVSEQYF. CDR3 bases: TGTGCCAGTAGGGACACGGTATCCGAGCAGTACTTC.

This clonotype was counted many times. The genes are TRBV6-1 and TRBJ2-6; TRBD1 matches at 12 bases. This CDR3 has 18 residues. CDR1 and CDR2 (germline): MNHNS, SASEGT. The J segment lost 2 bases and the V segment lost 5 bases, leaving 7 bases of the junction unmatched. The DNA of the CDR3 is TGTGCCAGCAGTTTCACCGGGACAGGGGGCACTGGGGCCAACGTCCTGACTTTC. Translation gives CASSFTGTGGTGANVLTF.